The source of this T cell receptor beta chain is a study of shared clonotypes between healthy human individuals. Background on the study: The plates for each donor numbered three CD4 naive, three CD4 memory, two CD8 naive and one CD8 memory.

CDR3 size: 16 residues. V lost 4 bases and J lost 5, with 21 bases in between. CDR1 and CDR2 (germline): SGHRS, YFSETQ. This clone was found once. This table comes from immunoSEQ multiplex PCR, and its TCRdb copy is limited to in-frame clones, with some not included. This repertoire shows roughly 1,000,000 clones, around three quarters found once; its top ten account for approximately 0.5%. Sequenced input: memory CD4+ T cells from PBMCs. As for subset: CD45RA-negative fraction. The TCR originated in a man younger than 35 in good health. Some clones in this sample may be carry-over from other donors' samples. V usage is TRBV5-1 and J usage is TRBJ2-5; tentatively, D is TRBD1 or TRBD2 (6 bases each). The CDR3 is CASSKYAGTGGETQYF. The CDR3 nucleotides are TGCGCCAGCAGCAAATATGCCGGGACTGGGGGCGAGACCCAGTACTTC.